Reported below is one T cell receptor (beta chain). The target antigen is unknown. The data belong to a study of T cell responses to AZD1222 COVID-19 vaccine. The study, taken as a whole, reports: As reported, nearly half of all spike-specific TCRs target variant regions that are unmutated. Vaccine-related CD4 TCRs covered spike, predominating at 160-218 and 743-854. Spike-specific TCR breadth and depth went up after people got two AZD1222 doses.

V shed 4 bases and J 5 bases; nucleotides not matched to a gene: 7. The CDR3 is 15 amino acids. Germline-derived CDR1 and CDR2 are PRHDT and FYEKMQ (reference sequence). Some clones are missing from TCRdb's copy, which holds only in-frame ones; the method was immunoSEQ multiplex PCR. The data show over 75,000 clones, around nine tenths seen once. The sequence was collected from an adult in good health. The sample in question was peripheral blood, obtained on day 0 of AZD1222 vaccination. The chain links TRBV13 to TRBJ2-3, with 9 positions matching TRBD2. CDR3 sequence (DNA): TGTGCCAGCAGCTCGCGGGGGGGCCGGTTAGATACGCAGTATTTT. Encoded protein: CASSSRGGRLDTQYF.